This T cell receptor (beta chain) derives from a study of response to subunit inactivated influenza vaccine. Study findings and constraints: New T cells are recruited in small numbers by each seasonal influenza vaccination, according to the authors' suggestion.

TCRdb recomputed calls from the RT-PCR reads with MiXCR, one row per CDR3 protein. The data show under 750,000 distinct CDR3 sequences, around 11% seen once. CDR3 length equals 12 residues. CDR1 and CDR2 from the germline V gene are SQVTM and ANQGSEA. The V end lost 3 bases, the J end lost 9 bases, and 12 bases lay between the germline ends. This clonotype was seen at least ten times. Its antigen is still unknown. Sequences were derived from PBMCs from blood, sampled on the day of vaccination. This clonotype originated in a man aged 45 to 65 who received an inactivated influenza vaccine. The V call is TRBV29-1, the J call TRBJ2-4, with no clear D. Written as DNA, the CDR3 is TGCAGCGTTGAGGTGTATTCTGGCATTCAGTACTTC. Residues: CSVEVYSGIQYF. Combining the CDR3 with reference TRBV29-1 and TRBJ2-4 gives the whole variable domain SAVISQKPSRDICQRGTSLTIQCQVDSQVTMMFWYRQQPGQSLTLIATANQGSEATYESGFVIDKFPISRPNLTFSTLTVSNMSPEDSSIYLCSVEVYSGIQYFGAGTRLSVL.